Only a few counts were recorded for the clone carrying this T cell receptor beta chain. The data stem from a study of immune characterization of retroperitoneal liposarcoma. TCRdb analysed the PCR reads with MiXCR anew, one entry per CDR3 protein. The sample contains 8,500 to 13,000 distinct CDR3 sequences, around a quarter of which appear only once. The V gene's germline CDR1 is MGHDK and CDR2 SYGVNS. V dropped 6 bases and J dropped 13 bases, with 28 bases sitting between them. The CDR3 covers 16 residues. The chain couples TRBV25-1 to TRBJ2-1; D is possibly TRBD1 (9 bases). This receptor was taken from a male donor with retroperitoneal liposarcoma. Sequencing was performed on tumor tissue. The CDR3, as DNA: TGTGCCAGCAGAGTGAATAGCGGGACAGGGCAAGAGACCCAGTTCTTC. Protein product: CASRVNSGTGQETQFF.